One sample yielded the 12 T cell receptor beta chains listed below, sequenced in a study of T cells in Graves' hyperthyroidism and ophthalmopathy. Amplification yielded TCR beta CDR3 regions, with RNA transcripts as the source. With the HTBI primer set, the TCR CDR3 went through a first round of RT-PCR. TCRdb reprocessed the multiplex PCR reads with MiXCR, giving one entry per CDR3 protein. The sample carries 450,000 to 600,000 distinct CDR3 sequences, around 15% recorded once. The sample comprised blood. The receptors shown here come from a woman aged 40 to 50 with Graves' hyperthyroidism.

The rearrangement joins TRBV3-1 to TRBJ2-7; possibly TRBD2 for D (5 bases). Germline values: CDR1 LGHDT, CDR2 YNNKEL (reference sequence). The V end lost 3 bases, the J end lost 5 bases, and 23 bases lay between the germline ends. The CDR3 totals 17 residues. The CDR3: CASSQDPRRDGSNEQYF. The CDR3 region has the DNA TGTGCCAGCAGCCAGGATCCTAGACGGGATGGCTCAAACGAGCAGTACTTC.

The chain links TRBV29-1 to TRBJ2-5; 7 bases agree with TRBD2. The germline gives CDR1 SQVTM, CDR2 ANQGSEA. V was clipped by 2 bases and J by 7 bases; unmatched bases: 13. This CDR3 has 15 amino acids. This CDR3 reads CSVELSRTGGLTQYF. As DNA, the CDR3 is TGCAGCGTTGAATTAAGTCGGACGGGAGGTCTGACCCAGTACTTC.

This clonotype was counted only a few times. A read error may be the cause here, since a much bigger clone is one base away. The V and J genes are TRBV13 and TRBJ2-1; no clear D gene. With 8 bases removed from V and 3 bases from J, the gap between germline ends came to 14 bases. Germline lookup yields CDR1 PRHDT and CDR2 FYEKMQ (reference sequence). The CDR3 is 14 amino acids. The CDR3 region is CASGSTGGYNEQFF. As DNA, the CDR3 is TGTGCCAGCGGCTCCACGGGCGGCTACAATGAGCAGTTCTTC.

The chain is built from TRBV3-1 and TRBJ2-5; D may be TRBD2 (6 bases). CDR3 length equals 15 residues. Germline CDR1 and CDR2: LGHDT and YNNKEL (reference sequence). The V end lost 0 bases, the J end lost 7 bases, and 15 bases lay between the germline ends. The CDR3: CASSQDLSGVGTQYF. In DNA form, the CDR3 reads TGTGCCAGCAGCCAAGACCTTAGCGGTGTGGGGACCCAGTACTTC.

This clonotype was detected many times. The CDR3 sequence is CASSSPGQWYEQYF. CDR3 DNA: TGTGCCAGCAGTTCACCGGGACAATGGTACGAGCAGTACTTC. This chain links TRBV27 with TRBJ2-7; tentative D call: TRBD1 (6 bases). There are 14 residues in the CDR3. CDR1 is MNHEY and CDR2 is SMNVEV in the germline V gene (reference sequence). With 4 bases removed from V and 4 bases from J, the gap between germline ends came to 14 bases.

This clonotype has a handful of counts. The chain employs TRBV9 and TRBJ1-4; a possible D gene is TRBD1 (5 bases). This CDR3 spans 15 amino acids. Germline V gene sequence: CDR1 SGDLS, CDR2 YYNGEE. V was trimmed by 0 bases and J by 5 bases, leaving 11 bases between them. CDR3 bases: TGTGCCAGCAGCGTAGCCCAGGGACGGAATGAAAAACTGTTTTTT. This encodes CASSVAQGRNEKLFF.

This clonotype came up many times. V usage is TRBV2 and J usage is TRBJ2-1, with D perhaps TRBD1 (5 bases). The CDR3 length is 15 residues. Trimming took 1 base from V and 8 from J, leaving 15 bases between them. Per germline, CDR1 SNHLY and CDR2 FYNNEI. The CDR3 DNA sequence: TGTGCCAGCAGTGAAGTGTTTGGCAGGGCGGATGAGCAGTTCTTC. It is translated as CASSEVFGRADEQFF.

The chain has TRBV29-1 and TRBJ2-1; 9 bases are shared with TRBD2. The CDR3 sequence is 14 residues long. CDR1 is SQVTM, CDR2 ANQGSEA, per germline. J gave up 8 bases and V 1 base, and 6 bases lay outside the gene matches. The DNA of the CDR3 is TGCAGCGTTGAAGGGGCGGGAGGGCCATATGAGCAGTTCTTC. This sequence encodes CSVEGAGGPYEQFF.

This clonotype turned up a few times. This sequence joins TRBV5-1 and TRBJ1-4; no clear D gene. CDR3 length: 14 amino acids. Germline values: CDR1 SGHRS, CDR2 YFSETQ. V lost 4 bases, J lost 0 bases, and 7 bases lay in between. The CDR3 DNA reads as TGCGCCAGCAGCCTTTGGGCAACTAATGAAAAACTGTTTTTT. This sequence encodes CASSLWATNEKLFF. Using reference TRBV5-1 and TRBJ1-4 for the parts outside the CDR3, the full variable domain is KAGVTQTPRYLIKTRGQQVTLSCSPISGHRSVSWYQQTPGQGLQFLFEYFSETQRNKGNFPGRFSGRQFSNSRSEMNVSTLELGDSALYLCASSLWATNEKLFFGSGTQLSVL.

This clonotype was recorded many times. This sequence joins TRBV5-1 and TRBJ2-2; D uncertain. V was clipped by 4 bases and J by 0 bases, with 10 bases between them. The CDR3 covers 15 residues. CDR1 is SGHRS, CDR2 YFSETQ, per germline. The CDR3 region has the DNA TGCGCCAGCAGCGTAACCGCGACGAACACCGGGGAGCTGTTTTTT. Its translation: CASSVTATNTGELFF.

This clonotype was observed at least ten times. The chain recombines TRBV28 with TRBJ1-2; the D gene is possibly TRBD1 (5 bases). The germline V and J ends were trimmed by 1 base and 3 bases, with 18 bases remaining between them. This CDR3 has 17 amino acids. Per germline, CDR1 MDHEN and CDR2 SYDVKM. The CDR3 region is CASSLLGRKSGDYGYTF. The CDR3 DNA reads TGTGCCAGCAGTTTATTGGGGCGGAAATCCGGGGACTATGGCTACACCTTC.

At least ten counts were recorded for this clonotype. The V and J genes are TRBV5-5 and TRBJ1-1; D ambiguous. Germline V gives CDR1 SGHKS, CDR2 YYEKEE (reference sequence). V was shortened by 0 bases and J by 4 bases, with 10 bases between the two germline ends. This CDR3 is built from 14 residues. The CDR3 is CASSLVLWGTEAFF. The DNA of the CDR3 is TGTGCCAGCAGCTTGGTGTTATGGGGCACTGAAGCTTTCTTT.